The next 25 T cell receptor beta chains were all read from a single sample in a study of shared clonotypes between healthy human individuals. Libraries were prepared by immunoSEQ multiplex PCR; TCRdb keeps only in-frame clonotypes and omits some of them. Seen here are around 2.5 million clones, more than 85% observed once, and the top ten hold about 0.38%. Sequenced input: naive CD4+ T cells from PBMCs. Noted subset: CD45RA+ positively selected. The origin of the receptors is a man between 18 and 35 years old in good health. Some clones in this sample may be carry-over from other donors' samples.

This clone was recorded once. The CDR3 nucleotides are TGTGCCAGCAGTTTTCAGGGGGGAAGCTACGAGCAGTACTTC. It encodes CASSFQGGSYEQYF. The chain links TRBV27 to TRBJ2-7, with a possible D match to TRBD1 (7 bases). Looked up from germline, CDR1 is MNHEY and CDR2 is SMNVEV (reference sequence). V gave up 3 bases and J gave up 3 bases, with 12 bases separating them. CDR3 length equals 14 residues.

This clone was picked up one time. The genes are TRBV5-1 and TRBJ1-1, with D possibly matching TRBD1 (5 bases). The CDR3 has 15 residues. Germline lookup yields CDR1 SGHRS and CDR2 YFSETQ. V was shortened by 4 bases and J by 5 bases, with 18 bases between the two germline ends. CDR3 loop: CASSPMGGTETEAFF. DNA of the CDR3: TGCGCCAGCAGCCCGATGGGGGGAACGGAGACTGAAGCTTTCTTT.

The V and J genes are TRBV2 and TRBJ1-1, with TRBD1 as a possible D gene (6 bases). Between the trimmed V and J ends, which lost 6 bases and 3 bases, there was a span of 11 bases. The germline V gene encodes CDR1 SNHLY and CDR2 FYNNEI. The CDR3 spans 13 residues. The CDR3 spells CASSRGRDTEAFF. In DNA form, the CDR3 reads TGTGCCAGCAGCAGGGGACGGGACACTGAAGCTTTCTTT.

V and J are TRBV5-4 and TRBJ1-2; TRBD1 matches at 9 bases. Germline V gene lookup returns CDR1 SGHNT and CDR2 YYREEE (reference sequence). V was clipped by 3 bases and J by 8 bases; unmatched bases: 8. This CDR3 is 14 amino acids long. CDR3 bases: TGTGCCAGCAGCTGGGGGACAGGGAAGGGAGGCTACACCTTC. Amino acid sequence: CASSWGTGKGGYTF.

CDR3 bases: TGCAGCGTTGAAGATCGGCTAGCGGGTAACACAGATACGCAGTATTTT. Translating it yields CSVEDRLAGNTDTQYF. The chain carries TRBV29-1 and TRBJ2-3, with 8 positions matching TRBD2. V trimming: 0 bases; J trimming: 2 bases; junction bases outside the gene matches: 7. The germline V gene has CDR1 SQVTM and CDR2 ANQGSEA. The CDR3 runs to 16 residues.

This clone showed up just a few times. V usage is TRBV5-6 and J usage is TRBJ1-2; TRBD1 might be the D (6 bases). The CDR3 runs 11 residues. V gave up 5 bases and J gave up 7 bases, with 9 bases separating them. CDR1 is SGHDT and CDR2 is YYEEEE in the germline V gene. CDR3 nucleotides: TGTGCCAGCAGTCGGGACACTGGCTACACCTTC. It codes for CASSRDTGYTF.

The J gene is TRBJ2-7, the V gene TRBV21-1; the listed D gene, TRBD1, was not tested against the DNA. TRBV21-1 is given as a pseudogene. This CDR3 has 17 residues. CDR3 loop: CASSKSPRRDRSYEQYF. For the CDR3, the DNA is TGTGCCAGCAGCAAATCCCCGCGCCGGGACAGATCCTACGAGCAGTACTTC.

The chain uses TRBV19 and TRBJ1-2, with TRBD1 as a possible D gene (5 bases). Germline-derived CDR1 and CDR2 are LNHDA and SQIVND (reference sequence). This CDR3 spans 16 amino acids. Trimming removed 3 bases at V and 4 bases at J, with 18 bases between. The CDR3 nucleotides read TGTGCCAGTAGTATTCGGTCAGGGAACCTTATCTATGGCTACACCTTC. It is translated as CASSIRSGNLIYGYTF.

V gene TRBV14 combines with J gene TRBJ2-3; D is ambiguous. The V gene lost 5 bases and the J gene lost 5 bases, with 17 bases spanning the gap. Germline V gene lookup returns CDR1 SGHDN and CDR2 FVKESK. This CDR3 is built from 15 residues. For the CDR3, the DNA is TGTGCCAGCAGCTGGGGTTCGATCCCCGTAGATACGCAGTATTTT. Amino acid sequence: CASSWGSIPVDTQYF.

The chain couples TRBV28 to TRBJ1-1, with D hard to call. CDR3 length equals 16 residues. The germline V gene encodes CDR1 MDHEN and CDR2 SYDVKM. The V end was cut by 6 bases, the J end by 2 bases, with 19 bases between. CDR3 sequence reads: CASRPLRTLANTEAFF. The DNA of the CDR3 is TGTGCCAGCAGGCCCCTAAGGACTCTTGCCAACACTGAAGCTTTCTTT.

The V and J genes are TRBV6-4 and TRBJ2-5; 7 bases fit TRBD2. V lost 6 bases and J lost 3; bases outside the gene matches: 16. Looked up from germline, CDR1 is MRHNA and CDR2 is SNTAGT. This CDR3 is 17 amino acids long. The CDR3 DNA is TGTGCCAGCAGGGGGGGGATTAAACGGATCCGTAAAGAGACCCAGTACTTC. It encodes CASRGGIKRIRKETQYF.

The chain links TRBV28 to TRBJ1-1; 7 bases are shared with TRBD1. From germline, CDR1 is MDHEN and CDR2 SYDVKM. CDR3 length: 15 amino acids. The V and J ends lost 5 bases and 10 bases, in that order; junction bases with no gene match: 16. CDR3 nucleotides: TGTGCCAGCAGTCCTCAGGGCGAAGGGGGCTCTGGAGCTTTCTTT. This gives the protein CASSPQGEGGSGAFF.

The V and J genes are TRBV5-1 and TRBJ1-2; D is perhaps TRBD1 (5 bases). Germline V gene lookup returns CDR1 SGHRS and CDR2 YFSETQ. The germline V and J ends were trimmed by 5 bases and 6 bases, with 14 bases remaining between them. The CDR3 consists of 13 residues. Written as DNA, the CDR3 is TGCGCCAGCAGACCCGACAGCTTCGATGGCTACACCTTC. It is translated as CASRPDSFDGYTF.

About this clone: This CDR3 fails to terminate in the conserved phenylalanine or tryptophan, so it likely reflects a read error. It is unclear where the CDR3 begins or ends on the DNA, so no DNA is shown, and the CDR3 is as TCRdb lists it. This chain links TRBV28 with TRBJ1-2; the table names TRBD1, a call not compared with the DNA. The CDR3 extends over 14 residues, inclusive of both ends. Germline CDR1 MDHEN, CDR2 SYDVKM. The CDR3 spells CASSAPGQGANLGS.

CDR3 bases: TGTGCCAGCAGCCCAACCAGGGGATTTTCAGATACGCAGTATTTT. It specifies CASSPTRGFSDTQYF. The gene calls are TRBV28 and TRBJ2-3; weak D call: TRBD1 (6 bases). Trimming took off 6 bases at V and 4 bases at J, with 17 bases between the two ends. The germline V gene has CDR1 MDHEN and CDR2 SYDVKM. The CDR3 loop spans 15 amino acids.

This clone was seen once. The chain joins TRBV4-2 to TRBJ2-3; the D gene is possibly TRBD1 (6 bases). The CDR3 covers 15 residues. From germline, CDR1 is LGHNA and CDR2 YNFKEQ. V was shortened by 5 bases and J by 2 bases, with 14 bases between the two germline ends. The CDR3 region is CASSSYREFTDTQYF. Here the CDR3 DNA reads TGTGCCAGCAGCAGTTACAGGGAATTCACAGATACGCAGTATTTT.

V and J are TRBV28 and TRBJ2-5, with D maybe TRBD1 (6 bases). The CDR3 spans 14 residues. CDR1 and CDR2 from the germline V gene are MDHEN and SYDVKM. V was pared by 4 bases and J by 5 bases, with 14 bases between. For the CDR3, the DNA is TGTGCCAGCAGTTACAGGGTGGTTCGGGAGACCCAGTACTTC. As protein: CASSYRVVRETQYF.

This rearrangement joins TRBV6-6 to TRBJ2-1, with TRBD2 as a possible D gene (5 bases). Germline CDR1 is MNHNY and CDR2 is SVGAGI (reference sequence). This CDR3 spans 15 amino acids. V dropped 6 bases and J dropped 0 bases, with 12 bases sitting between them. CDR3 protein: CASRESGFSYNEQFF. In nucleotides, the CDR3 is TGTGCCAGCAGGGAGTCGGGGTTCTCCTACAATGAGCAGTTCTTC.

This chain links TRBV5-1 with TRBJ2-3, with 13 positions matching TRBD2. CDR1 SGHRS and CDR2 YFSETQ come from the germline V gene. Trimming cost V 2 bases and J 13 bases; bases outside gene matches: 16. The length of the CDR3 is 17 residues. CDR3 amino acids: CASSFIGLAGEHLGEYF. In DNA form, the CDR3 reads TGCGCCAGCAGCTTTATAGGACTAGCGGGGGAACACTTAGGGGAGTATTTT.

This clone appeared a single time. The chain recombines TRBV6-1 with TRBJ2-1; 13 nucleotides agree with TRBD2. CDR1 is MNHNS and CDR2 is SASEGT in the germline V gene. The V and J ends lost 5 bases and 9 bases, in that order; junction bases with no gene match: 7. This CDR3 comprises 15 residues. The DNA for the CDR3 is TGTGCCAGCAGTTTGGGACTAGCGGGACGGGGTGAGCAGTTCTTC. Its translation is CASSLGLAGRGEQFF.

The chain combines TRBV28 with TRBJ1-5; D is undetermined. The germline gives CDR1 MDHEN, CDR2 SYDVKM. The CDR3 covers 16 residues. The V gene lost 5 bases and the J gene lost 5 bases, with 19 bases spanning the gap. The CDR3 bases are TGTGCCAGCAGTCCTCCCCGCCCAGGAGGGCATCAGCCCCAGCATTTT. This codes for CASSPPRPGGHQPQHF.

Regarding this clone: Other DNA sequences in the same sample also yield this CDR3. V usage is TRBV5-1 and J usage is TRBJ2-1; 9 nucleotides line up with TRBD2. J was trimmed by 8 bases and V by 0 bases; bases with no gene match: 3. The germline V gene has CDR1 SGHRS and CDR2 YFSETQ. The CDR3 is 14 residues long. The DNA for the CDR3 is TGCGCCAGCAGCTTGGGTTTAGCGGGAGATGAGCAGTTCTTC. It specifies CASSLGLAGDEQFF.

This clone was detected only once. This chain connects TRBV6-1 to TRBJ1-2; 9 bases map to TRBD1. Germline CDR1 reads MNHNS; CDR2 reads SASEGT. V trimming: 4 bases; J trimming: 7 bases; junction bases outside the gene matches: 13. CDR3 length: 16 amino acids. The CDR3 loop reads CASSGEPGQGRGGYTF. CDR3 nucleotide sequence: TGTGCCAGCAGTGGTGAACCGGGACAGGGAAGGGGTGGCTACACCTTC.

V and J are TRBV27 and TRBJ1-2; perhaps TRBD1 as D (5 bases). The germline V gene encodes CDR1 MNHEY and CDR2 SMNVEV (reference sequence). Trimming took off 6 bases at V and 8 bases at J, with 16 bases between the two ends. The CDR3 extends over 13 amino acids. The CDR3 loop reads CASSPLGVGGYTF. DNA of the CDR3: TGTGCCAGCAGCCCGTTAGGGGTCGGCGGCTACACCTTC.

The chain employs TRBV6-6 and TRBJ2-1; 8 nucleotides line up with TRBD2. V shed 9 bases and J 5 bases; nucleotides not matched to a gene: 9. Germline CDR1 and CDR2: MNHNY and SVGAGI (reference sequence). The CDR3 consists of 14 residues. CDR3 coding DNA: TGTGCCAGTTCCCAGGCGGGGGGCGACAATGAGCAGTTCTTC. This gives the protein CASSQAGGDNEQFF.